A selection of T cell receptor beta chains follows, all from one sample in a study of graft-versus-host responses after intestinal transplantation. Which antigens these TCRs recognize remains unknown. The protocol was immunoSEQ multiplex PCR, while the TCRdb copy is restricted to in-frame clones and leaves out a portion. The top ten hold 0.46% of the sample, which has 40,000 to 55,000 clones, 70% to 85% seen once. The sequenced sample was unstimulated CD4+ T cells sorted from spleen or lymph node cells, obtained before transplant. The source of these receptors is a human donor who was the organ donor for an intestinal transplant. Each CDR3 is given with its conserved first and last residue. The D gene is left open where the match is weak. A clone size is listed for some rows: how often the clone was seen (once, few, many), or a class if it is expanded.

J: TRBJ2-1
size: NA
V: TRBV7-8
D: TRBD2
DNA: TGTGCCAGCAGAGGACTAGGGAATTACAATGAGCAGTTCTTC
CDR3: CASRGLGNYNEQFF

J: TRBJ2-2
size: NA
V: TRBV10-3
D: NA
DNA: TGTGCCATCAGCGACACCGGGGAGCTGTTTTTT
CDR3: CAISDTGELFF

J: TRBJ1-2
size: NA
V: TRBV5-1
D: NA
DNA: TGCGCCAGCAGCTTGGGCTCCGCAGGGTATGAGGGGTATGGCTACACCTTC
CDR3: CASSLGSAGYEGYGYTF

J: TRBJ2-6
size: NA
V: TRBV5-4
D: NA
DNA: TGTGCCAGCAGCTTGCAACAGGAGGCATCTGGGGCCAACGTCCTGACTTTC
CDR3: CASSLQQEASGANVLTF

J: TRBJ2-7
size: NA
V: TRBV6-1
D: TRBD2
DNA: TGTGCCAGCAGGGTACTAGCGGGAAACGAGCAGTACTTC
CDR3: CASRVLAGNEQYF

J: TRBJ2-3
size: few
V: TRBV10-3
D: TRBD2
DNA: TGTGCCATCAGTGGGCGGGGGGACATCACAGATACGCAGTATTTT
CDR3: CAISGRGDITDTQYF

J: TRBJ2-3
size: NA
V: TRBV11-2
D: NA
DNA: TGTGCCAGCAACCCGGGGTATTCAGATACGCAGTATTTT
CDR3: CASNPGYSDTQYF

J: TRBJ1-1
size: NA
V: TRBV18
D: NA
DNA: TGTGCCAGCTCACCACCACGGAGGACTGAAGCTTTCTTT
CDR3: CASSPPRRTEAFF

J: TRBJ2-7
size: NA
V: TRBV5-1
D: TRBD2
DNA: TGCGCCAGCAGCCCCGGGACTAGCGGCATGGAGCAGTACTTC
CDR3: CASSPGTSGMEQYF

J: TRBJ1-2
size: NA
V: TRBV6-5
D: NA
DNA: TGTGCCAGCAGTTATAGAGGGGGTGGCTACACCTTC
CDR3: CASSYRGGGYTF

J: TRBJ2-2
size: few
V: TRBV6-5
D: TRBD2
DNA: TGTGCCAGCTTTATTCGGGAGGGCACCGGGGAGCTGTTTTTT
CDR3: CASFIREGTGELFF

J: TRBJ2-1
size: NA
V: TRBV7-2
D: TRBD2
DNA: TGTGCCAGCAGCTTACTAGCGGGGGGAGCGAATGAGCAGTTCTTC
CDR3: CASSLLAGGANEQFF

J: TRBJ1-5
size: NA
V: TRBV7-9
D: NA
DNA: TGTGCCAGCAGCTTAGGCGGGGGCAATCAGCCCCAGCATTTT
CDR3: CASSLGGGNQPQHF

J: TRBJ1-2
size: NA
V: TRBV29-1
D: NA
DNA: TGCAGCGTCGCGAGACAGTCAAATTTTAACTATGGCTACACCTTC
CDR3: CSVARQSNFNYGYTF

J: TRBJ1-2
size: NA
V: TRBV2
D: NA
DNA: TGTGCCAGCAGTTCAGGGCTCTATGGCTACACCTTC
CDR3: CASSSGLYGYTF

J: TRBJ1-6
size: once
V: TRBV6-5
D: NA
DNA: TGTGCCAGCAGTTACTCGAGGAGCTCCTATAATTCACCCCTCCACTTT
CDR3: CASSYSRSSYNSPLHF

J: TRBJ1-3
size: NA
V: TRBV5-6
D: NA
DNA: TGTGCCAGCAGCTTTCACGGATCCTCTGGAAACACCATATATTTT
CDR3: CASSFHGSSGNTIYF

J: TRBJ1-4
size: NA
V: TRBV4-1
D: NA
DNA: TGCGCCAGCAGCCAAAGGGCTCGAGGGGAAAAACTGTTTTTT
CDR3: CASSQRARGEKLFF

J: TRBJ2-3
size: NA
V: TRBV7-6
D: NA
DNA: TGTGCCAGCAGCTTATTGGGGGGTCTCGTAGCAGATACGCAGTATTTT
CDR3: CASSLLGGLVADTQYF

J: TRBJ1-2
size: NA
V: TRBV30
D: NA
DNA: TGTGCCTGGATGAAGGGAGGAAGAGGCTACACCTTC
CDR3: CAWMKGGRGYTF

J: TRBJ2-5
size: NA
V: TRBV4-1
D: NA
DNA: TGCGCCAGCAGCCAAGTGGGACTCGCCTCGGAGACCCAGTACTTC
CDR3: CASSQVGLASETQYF

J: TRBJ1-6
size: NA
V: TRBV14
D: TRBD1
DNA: TGTGCCAGCAGCCAAGCCAGGGGGCATTCACCCCTCCACTTT
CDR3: CASSQARGHSPLHF

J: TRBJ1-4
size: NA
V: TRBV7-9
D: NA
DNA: TGTGCCAGCAGCTTCAGGGGTGAGGCAACTAATGAAAAACTGTTTTTT
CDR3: CASSFRGEATNEKLFF

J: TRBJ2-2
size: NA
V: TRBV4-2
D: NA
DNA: TGTGCCAGCAGCTTGGTAGCGGGGGAGCTGTTTTTT
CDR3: CASSLVAGELFF

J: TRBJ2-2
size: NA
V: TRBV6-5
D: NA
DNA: TGTGCCAGTACTCTTTACGGGACAAACACCGGGGAGCTGTTTTTT
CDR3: CASTLYGTNTGELFF

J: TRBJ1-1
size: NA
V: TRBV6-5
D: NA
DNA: TGTGCCAGCAGTGGAAATTCCGAAGCTTTCTTT
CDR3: CASSGNSEAFF

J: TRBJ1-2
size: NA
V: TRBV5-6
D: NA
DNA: TGTGCCAGCAGCTTGGGTCTCTCAATCACCTATGGCTACACCTTC
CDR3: CASSLGLSITYGYTF

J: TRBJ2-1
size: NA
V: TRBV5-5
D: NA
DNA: TGTGCCAGCAGCGCCTCGTTGAGTGAGCAGTTCTTC
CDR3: CASSASLSEQFF

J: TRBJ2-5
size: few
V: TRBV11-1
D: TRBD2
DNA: TGTGCCAGCAGCGGCGACAGGGCCAAGGGACTAGCGGGGGAGACCCAGTACTTC
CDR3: CASSGDRAKGLAGETQYF

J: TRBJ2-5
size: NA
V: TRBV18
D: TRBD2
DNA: TGTGCCAGCTCACCAGGGGGGACTAGCGGTTCCCGGGAGACCCAGTACTTC
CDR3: CASSPGGTSGSRETQYF

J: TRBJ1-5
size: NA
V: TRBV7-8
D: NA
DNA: TGTGCCAGCAGCTTAGGGGGGCCGCTGGGACAGCCCCAGCATTTT
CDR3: CASSLGGPLGQPQHF

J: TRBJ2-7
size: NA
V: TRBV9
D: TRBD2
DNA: TGTGCCAGCAGCTCGACTAGCGGGAGGGCCTACGAGCAGTACTTC
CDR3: CASSSTSGRAYEQYF

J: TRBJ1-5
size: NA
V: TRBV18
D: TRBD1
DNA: TGTGCCAGCTCACCACGGACAGGGAATCAGCCCCAGCATTTT
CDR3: CASSPRTGNQPQHF

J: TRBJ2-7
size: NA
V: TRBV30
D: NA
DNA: TGTGCCTGGAGCGGGGGGCAGGCCCGGGCGGGGGAGCAGTACTTC
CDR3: CAWSGGQARAGEQYF

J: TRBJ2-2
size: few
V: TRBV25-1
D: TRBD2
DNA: TGTGCCAGCAGGGCGGGCAGCGGGGGGGACACCGGGGAGCTGTTTTTT
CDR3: CASRAGSGGDTGELFF

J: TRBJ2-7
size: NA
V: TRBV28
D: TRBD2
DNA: TGTGCCAGCAGACCAGCGGGACTCCCAGCCTACGAGCAGTACTTC
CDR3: CASRPAGLPAYEQYF

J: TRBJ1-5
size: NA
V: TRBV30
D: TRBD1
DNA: TGTGCCTGGAGTGTAAGAGTGACAGGGGATCAGCCCCAGCATTTT
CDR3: CAWSVRVTGDQPQHF

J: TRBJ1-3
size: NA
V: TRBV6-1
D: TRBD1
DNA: TGTGCCAGCAGTGAACTCCCACAGGGGGTGGCTGGAAACACCATATATTTT
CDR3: CASSELPQGVAGNTIYF

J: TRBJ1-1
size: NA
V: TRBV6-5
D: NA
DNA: TGTGCCAGCACCGGGGGCGCCGAACAGGGTGAAGCTTTCTTT
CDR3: CASTGGAEQGEAFF

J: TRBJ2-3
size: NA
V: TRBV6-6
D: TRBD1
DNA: TGTGCCACCCAAACGACAGGGCGGGTAGATACGCAGTATTTT
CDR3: CATQTTGRVDTQYF

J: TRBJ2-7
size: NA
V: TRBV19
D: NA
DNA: TGTGCCAGTAGTATGGCCTACAGCGACGAGCAGTACTTC
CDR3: CASSMAYSDEQYF

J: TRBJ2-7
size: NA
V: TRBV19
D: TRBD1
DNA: TGTGCCAGTAGTCCCCACGGGGACAGGGTTACCTACGAGCAGTACTTC
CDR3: CASSPHGDRVTYEQYF

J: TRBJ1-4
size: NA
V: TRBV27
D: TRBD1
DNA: TGTGCCAGCAGGACCGGGACAGGGAATGAAAAACTGTTTTTT
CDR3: CASRTGTGNEKLFF

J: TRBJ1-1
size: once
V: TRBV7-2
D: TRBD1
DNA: TGTGCCAGCAGCACGGGACAGGGGACTGAAGCTTTCTTT
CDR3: CASSTGQGTEAFF

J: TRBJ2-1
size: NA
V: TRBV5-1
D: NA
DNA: TGCGCCAGCAGCTTGGCGAGCTCCTACAATGAGCAGTTCTTC
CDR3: CASSLASSYNEQFF

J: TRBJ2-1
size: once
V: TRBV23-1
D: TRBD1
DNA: TGCGCCAGCAGCCCAGGACAGGGCGGGTACAATGAGCAGTTCTTC
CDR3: CASSPGQGGYNEQFF

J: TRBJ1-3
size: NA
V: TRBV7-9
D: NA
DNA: TGTGCCAGCAGCCCCACTCACAGTATAGGAGGAAACACCATATATTTT
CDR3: CASSPTHSIGGNTIYF

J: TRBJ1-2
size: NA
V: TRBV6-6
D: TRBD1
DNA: TGTGCCAGCACCCAGGGGGGCAGGGTGAACTATGGCTACACCTTC
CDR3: CASTQGGRVNYGYTF

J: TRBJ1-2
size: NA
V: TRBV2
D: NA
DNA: TGTGCCAGCAGTGATAGGGGGGGCGGAGGCTACACCTTC
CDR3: CASSDRGGGGYTF

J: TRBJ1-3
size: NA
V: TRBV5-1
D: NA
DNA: TGCGCCAGCAGCTTGGACGCTGGAAACACCATATATTTT
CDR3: CASSLDAGNTIYF

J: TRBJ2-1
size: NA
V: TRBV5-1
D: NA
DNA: TGCGCCAGCACGGTAAATTTCAATGAGCAGTTCTTC
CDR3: CASTVNFNEQFF

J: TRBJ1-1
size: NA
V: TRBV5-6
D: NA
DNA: TGTGCCAGCAGCTTGAACAGGGAAGCTGAAGCTTTCTTT
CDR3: CASSLNREAEAFF

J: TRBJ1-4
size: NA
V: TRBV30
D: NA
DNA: TGTGCCTGGAGTGGTAAAACAGGGAATGAAAAACTGTTTTTT
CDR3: CAWSGKTGNEKLFF

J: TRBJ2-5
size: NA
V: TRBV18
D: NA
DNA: TGTGCCAGCTCACCGTTCCTAGCCCAAGAGACCCAGTACTTC
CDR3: CASSPFLAQETQYF

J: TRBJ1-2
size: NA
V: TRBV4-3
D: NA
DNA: TGCGCCAGCAGCCAAGAGGCAGGGGCAATATATAATGGCTACACCTTC
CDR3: CASSQEAGAIYNGYTF